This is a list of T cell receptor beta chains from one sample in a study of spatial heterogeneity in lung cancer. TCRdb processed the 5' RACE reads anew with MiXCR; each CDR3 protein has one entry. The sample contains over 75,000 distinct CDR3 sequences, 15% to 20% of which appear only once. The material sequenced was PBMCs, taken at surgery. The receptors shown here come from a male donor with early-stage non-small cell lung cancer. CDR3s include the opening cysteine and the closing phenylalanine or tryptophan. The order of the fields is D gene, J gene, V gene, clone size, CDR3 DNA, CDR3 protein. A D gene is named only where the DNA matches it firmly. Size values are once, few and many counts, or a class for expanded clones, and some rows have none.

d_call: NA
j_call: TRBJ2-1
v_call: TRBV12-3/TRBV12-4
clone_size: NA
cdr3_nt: TGTGCCAGCAGTCCATGGGGGGATGAGCAGTTCTTC
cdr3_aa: CASSPWGDEQFF

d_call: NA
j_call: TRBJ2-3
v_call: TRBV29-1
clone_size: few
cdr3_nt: TGCAGCGGCGGTCCAGGGTTTAGCACAGATACGCAGTATTTT
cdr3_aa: CSGGPGFSTDTQYF

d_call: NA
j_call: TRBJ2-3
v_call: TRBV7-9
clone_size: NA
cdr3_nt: TGTGCCAGCACCGCGGCTGGAGCAGATACGCAGTATTTT
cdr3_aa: CASTAAGADTQYF

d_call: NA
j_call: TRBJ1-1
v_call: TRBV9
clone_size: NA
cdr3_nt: TGTGCCAGCAGCGTAATCGGTCCGGGGGCCACTGAAGCTTTCTTT
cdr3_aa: CASSVIGPGATEAFF

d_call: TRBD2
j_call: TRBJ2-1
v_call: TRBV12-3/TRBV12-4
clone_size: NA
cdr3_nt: TGTGCCAGCAGTTTAGCGCGAGCGGGGGGGCACGGTGAGCAGTTCTTC
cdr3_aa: CASSLARAGGHGEQFF

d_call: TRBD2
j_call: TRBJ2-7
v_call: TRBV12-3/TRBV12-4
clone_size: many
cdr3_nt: TGTGCCAGCAGTTTACAGACTAGCGGGAGGGCCTACGAGCAGTACTTC
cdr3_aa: CASSLQTSGRAYEQYF

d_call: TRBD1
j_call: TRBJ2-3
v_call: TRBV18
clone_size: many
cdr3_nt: TGTGCCAGCTCAATGACAGGGGGAGGAGATACGCAGTATTTT
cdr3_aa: CASSMTGGGDTQYF

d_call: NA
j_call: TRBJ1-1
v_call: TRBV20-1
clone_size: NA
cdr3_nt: TGCAGTGCTAGAAACCCTACAGGGAACACTGAAGCTTTCTTT
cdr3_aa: CSARNPTGNTEAFF

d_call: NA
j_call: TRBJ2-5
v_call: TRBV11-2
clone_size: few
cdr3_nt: TGTGCCAGCAGCTTAGTTGGGCCCTCCGGCGAGACCCAGTACTTC
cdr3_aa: CASSLVGPSGETQYF

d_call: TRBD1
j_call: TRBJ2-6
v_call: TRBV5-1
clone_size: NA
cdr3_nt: TGCGCCAGCAGCTTGACGGGACAGACCTCTGGGGCCAACGTCCTGACTTTC
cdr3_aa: CASSLTGQTSGANVLTF

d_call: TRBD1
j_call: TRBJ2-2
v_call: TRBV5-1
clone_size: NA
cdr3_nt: TGCGCCAGCAGCTTGGAGGGGCAGGGGGCGAGGAACACCGGGGAGCTGTTTTTT
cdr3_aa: CASSLEGQGARNTGELFF

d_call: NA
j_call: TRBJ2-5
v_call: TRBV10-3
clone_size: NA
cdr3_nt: TGTGCCATCAGTGAGAGGGCAGGTGAAGAGACCCAGTACTTC
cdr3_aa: CAISERAGEETQYF

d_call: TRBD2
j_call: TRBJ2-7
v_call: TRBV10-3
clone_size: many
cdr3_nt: TGTGCCATCTCCACCGAGCGGGGCCGCTCCGAGCAGTACTTC
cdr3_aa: CAISTERGRSEQYF

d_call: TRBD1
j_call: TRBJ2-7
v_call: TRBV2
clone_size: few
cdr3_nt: TGTGCCAGCAGCCCCGGGACAGGGTTTCGGGAGCAGTACTTC
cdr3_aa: CASSPGTGFREQYF

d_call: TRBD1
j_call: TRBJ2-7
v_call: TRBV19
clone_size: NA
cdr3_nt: TGTGCCAGTTCAGGGGGCTTTCGCGAGCAGTACTTC
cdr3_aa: CASSGGFREQYF

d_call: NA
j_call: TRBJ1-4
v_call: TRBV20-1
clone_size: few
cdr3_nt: TGCAGTGCTAGAGATGGGAATGGTAATGAAAAACTGTTTTTT
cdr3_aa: CSARDGNGNEKLFF

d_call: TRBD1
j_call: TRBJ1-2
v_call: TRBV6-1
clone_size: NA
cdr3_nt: TGTGCCAGCATTAAGGACAGGGGAGAGGGCTACACCTTC
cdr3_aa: CASIKDRGEGYTF

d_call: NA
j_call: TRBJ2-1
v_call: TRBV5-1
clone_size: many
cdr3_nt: TGCGCCAGCAGCTTGGCCGTCCGGTCCACCTACAATGAGCAGTTCTTC
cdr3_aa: CASSLAVRSTYNEQFF

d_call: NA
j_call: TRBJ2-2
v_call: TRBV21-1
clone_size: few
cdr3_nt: TGTGCCTCACAGGGGCGGCGCGACACCGGGGAGCTGTTTTTT
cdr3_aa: CASQGRRDTGELFF